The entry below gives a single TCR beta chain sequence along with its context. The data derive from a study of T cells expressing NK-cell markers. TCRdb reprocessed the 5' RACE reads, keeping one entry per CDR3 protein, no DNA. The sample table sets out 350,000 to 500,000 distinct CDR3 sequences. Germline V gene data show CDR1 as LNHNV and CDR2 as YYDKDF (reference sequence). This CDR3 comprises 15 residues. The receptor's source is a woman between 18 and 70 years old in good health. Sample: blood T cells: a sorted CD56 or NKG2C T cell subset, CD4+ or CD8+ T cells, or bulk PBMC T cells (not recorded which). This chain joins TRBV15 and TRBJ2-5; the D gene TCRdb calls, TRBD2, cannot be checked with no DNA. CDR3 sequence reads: CATSRDRGGQETQYF.